Shown below are 9 T cell receptor beta chains from a single sample sequenced in a study of identical twins. TCRdb fed the 5' RACE reads into MiXCR, producing one record per CDR3 protein. The sample consists of 400,000 to 500,000 distinct CDR3 sequences, about 18% of them appearing once. The sequencing input was naive T cells sorted from blood. These TCRs come from a man in his fifties in good health.

In this sample, this clonotype turned up many times. The V call is TRBV5-1, the J call TRBJ1-1; the D gene is possibly TRBD1 (6 bases). The CDR3 sequence is 14 residues long. In germline, CDR1 is SGHRS, CDR2 YFSETQ. Trimming stripped 0 bases from V and 1 base from J, with 7 bases between. CDR3 sequence reads: CASSLVQGNTEAFF. CDR3 coding DNA: TGCGCCAGCAGCTTGGTACAGGGGAACACTGAAGCTTTCTTT.

This chain links TRBV5-1 with TRBJ2-3; tentative D call: TRBD1 (5 bases). There are 14 residues in the CDR3. CDR1 is SGHRS and CDR2 is YFSETQ in the germline V gene. Trimming took 4 bases from V and 4 from J, leaving 13 bases between them. The CDR3 reads CASSQTENPDTQYF. The CDR3 nucleotides are TGCGCCAGCAGCCAGACAGAGAACCCAGATACGCAGTATTTT. Full variable domain (missing parts from reference TRBV5-1 and TRBJ2-3): KAGVTQTPRYLIKTRGQQVTLSCSPISGHRSVSWYQQTPGQGLQFLFEYFSETQRNKGNFPGRFSGRQFSNSRSEMNVSTLELGDSALYLCASSQTENPDTQYFGPGTRLTVL.

The chain joins TRBV4-3 to TRBJ2-7; 11 bases map to TRBD2. Germline CDR1 and CDR2: LGHNA and YSLEER. The CDR3 is made up of 20 amino acids. The V gene end was trimmed by 0 bases and the J gene end by 3 bases; junction bases not matched to a gene: 16. The CDR3 spells CASSQEPGTGRTSGFYEQYF. For the CDR3, the DNA is TGCGCCAGCAGCCAAGAGCCCGGGACAGGCCGGACTAGCGGGTTCTACGAGCAGTACTTC.

There are many counts of this clonotype. This chain connects TRBV28 to TRBJ2-1; a weak D match, TRBD1 (7 bases). The ends were cut back, 6 bases at V and 6 bases at J, with 27 bases in the middle. The CDR3 sequence is 18 residues long. Germline V CDR1 and CDR2: MDHEN, SYDVKM. The CDR3 region has the DNA TGTGCCAGCAGCCTCGGGCCAGGGGGGTGGGGGCCAGTCAATGAGCAGTTCTTC. Its protein product is CASSLGPGGWGPVNEQFF.

The chain combines TRBV27 with TRBJ2-2, with D unresolved. This CDR3 comprises 14 residues. Germline V gene lookup returns CDR1 MNHEY and CDR2 SMNVEV (reference sequence). Trimming cost V 3 bases and J 4 bases, with 9 bases left between them. The CDR3 reads CASSFEISTGELFF. CDR3 DNA: TGTGCCAGCAGTTTCGAGATAAGCACCGGGGAGCTGTTTTTT.

In its sample, this clonotype was seen a few times. This rearrangement joins TRBV19 to TRBJ2-7; tentative D call: TRBD2 (5 bases). The ends were cut back, 5 bases at V and 7 bases at J, with 15 bases in the middle. This CDR3 is built from 13 residues. The germline V gene encodes CDR1 LNHDA and CDR2 SQIVND (reference sequence). CDR3 residues: CASSADSRKEQYF. The CDR3 DNA sequence: TGTGCCAGTAGTGCGGACTCAAGGAAGGAGCAGTACTTC.

V and J are TRBV7-2 and TRBJ2-7, with 7 bases that match TRBD2. This CDR3 has 14 amino acids. V was clipped by 7 bases and J by 5 bases; unmatched bases: 11. Germline loops: CDR1 SGHTA, CDR2 FQGNSA. In DNA form, the CDR3 reads TGTGCCAGCACCCCTTTTGGGGCGGGAGACGAGCAGTACTTC. Protein: CASTPFGAGDEQYF.

This clonotype has only a few counts. The chain is built from TRBV6-5 and TRBJ2-7; possibly TRBD1 or TRBD2 for D (5 bases each). The CDR3 runs to 17 residues. Between the trimmed V and J ends, which lost 0 bases and 1 base, there was a span of 16 bases. Germline V gives CDR1 MNHEY, CDR2 SVGAGI. The CDR3 DNA sequence: TGTGCCAGCAGTTACTCGATTTTAGACAGCGGATCCTACGAGCAGTACTTC. Residues: CASSYSILDSGSYEQYF.

The V gene is TRBV29-1, the J gene TRBJ2-1, with 8 bases fitting TRBD2. The CDR3 loop spans 14 amino acids. Germline V gene sequence: CDR1 SQVTM, CDR2 ANQGSEA. V shed 5 bases and J 4 bases; nucleotides not matched to a gene: 7. CDR3 coding DNA: TGCAGCGTTCTAAGCGGGAGAGAATACAATGAGCAGTTCTTC. The encoded protein is CSVLSGREYNEQFF.